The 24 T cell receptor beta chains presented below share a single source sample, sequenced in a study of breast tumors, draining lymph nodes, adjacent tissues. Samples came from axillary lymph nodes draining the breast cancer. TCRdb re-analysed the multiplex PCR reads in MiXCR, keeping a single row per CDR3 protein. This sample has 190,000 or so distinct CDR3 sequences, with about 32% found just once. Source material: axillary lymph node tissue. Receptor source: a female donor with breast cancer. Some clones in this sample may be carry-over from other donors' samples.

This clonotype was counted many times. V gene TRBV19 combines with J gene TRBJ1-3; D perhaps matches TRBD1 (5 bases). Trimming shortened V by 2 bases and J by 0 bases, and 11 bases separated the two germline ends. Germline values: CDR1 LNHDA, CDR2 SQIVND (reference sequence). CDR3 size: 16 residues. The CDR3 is CASSITGTASGNTIYF. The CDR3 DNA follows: TGTGCCAGTAGTATAACCGGGACGGCCTCTGGAAACACCATATATTTT.

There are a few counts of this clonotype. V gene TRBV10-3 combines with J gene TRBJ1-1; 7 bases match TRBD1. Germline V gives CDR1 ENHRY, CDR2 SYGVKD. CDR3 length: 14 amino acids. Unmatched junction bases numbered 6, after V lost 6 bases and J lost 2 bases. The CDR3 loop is CAISPTGDNTEAFF. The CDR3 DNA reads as TGTGCCATCAGCCCCACAGGGGACAACACTGAAGCTTTCTTT.

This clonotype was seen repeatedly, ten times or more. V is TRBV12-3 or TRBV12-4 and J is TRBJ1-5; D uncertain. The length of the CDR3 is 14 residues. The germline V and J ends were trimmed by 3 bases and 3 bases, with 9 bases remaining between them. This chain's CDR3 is CASSFGQSNQPQHF. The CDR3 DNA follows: TGTGCCAGCAGTTTCGGGCAGTCCAATCAGCCCCAGCATTTT.

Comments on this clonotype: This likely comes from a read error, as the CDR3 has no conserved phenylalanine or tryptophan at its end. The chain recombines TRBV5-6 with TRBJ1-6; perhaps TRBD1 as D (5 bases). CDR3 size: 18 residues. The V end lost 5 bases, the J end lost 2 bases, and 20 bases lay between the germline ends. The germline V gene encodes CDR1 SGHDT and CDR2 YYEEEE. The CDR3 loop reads CASRRSGPGWAYNSPLHL. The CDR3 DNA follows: TGTGCCAGCAGACGGTCGGGACCGGGGTGGGCCTATAATTCACCCCTCCACCTT.

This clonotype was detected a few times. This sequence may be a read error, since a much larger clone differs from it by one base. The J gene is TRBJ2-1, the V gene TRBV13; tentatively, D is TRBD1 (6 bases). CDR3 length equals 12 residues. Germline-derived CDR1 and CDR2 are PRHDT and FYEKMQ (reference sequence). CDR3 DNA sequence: TGTGCCAACAGCGTCAGGGGCAATGAGCAGTTCTTC. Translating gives CANSVRGNEQFF.

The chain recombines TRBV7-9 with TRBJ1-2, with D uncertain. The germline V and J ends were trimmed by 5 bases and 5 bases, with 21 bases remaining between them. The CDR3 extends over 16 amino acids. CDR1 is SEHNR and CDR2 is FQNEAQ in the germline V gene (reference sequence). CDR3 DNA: TGTGCCAGCAGCGTTGAAGAGGTAGGGCTGCGTTATGGCTACACCTTC. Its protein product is CASSVEEVGLRYGYTF.

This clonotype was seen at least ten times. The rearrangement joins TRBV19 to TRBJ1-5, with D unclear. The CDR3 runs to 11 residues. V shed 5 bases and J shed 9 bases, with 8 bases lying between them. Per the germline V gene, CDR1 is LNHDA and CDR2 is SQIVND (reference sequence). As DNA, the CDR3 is TGTGCCAGTAGTTTGGGTGGGCCCCAGCATTTT. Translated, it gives CASSLGGPQHF.

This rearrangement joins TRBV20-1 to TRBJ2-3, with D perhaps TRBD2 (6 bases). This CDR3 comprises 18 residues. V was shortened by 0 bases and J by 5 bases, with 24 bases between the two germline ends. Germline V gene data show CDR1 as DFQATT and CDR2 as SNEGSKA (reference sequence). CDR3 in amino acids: CSAREQAEGFTGGDTQYF. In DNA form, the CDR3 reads TGCAGTGCTAGAGAGCAGGCGGAGGGGTTTACTGGGGGAGATACGCAGTATTTT.

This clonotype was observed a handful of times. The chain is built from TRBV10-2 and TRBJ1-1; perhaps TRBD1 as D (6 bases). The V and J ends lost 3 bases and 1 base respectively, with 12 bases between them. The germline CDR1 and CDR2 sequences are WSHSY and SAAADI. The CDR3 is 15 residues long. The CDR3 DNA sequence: TGCGCCAGCAGTGAACACTCGACAGGGAACACTGAAGCTTTCTTT. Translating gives CASSEHSTGNTEAFF.

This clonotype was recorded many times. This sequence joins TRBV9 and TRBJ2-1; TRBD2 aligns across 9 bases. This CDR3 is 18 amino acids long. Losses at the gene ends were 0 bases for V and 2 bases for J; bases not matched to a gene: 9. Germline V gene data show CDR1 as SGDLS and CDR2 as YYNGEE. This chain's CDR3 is CASSVGSSGSSTYNEQFF. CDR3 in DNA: TGTGCCAGCAGCGTAGGGAGTAGCGGGAGTAGCACCTACAATGAGCAGTTCTTC.

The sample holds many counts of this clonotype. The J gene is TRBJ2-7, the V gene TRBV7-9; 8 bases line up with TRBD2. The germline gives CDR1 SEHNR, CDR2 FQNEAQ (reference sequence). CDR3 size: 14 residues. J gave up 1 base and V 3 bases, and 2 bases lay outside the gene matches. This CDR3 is CASSLASGSYEQYF. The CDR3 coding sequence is TGTGCCAGCAGCTTGGCTAGCGGGTCCTACGAGCAGTACTTC.

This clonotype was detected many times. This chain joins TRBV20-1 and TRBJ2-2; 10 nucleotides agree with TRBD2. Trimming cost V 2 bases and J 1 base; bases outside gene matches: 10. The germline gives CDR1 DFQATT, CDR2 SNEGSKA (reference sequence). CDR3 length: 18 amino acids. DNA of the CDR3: TGCAGTGCTAGAAAAGCGGGAGGGCCCGGTCGGAACACCGGGGAGCTGTTTTTT. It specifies CSARKAGGPGRNTGELFF.

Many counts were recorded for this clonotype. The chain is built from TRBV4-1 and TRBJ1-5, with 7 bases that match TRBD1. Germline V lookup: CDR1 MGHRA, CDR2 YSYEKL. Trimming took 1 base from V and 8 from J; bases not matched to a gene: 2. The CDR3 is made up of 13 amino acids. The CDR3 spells CASSQVRGEPQHF. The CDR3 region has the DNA TGCGCCAGCAGCCAAGTCAGGGGGGAGCCCCAGCATTTT.

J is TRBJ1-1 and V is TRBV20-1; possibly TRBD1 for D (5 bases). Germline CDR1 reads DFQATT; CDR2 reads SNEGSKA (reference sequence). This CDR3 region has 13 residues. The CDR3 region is CSALDTKNTEAFF. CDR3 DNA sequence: TGCAGCGCTCTGGACACTAAGAACACTGAAGCTTTCTTT.

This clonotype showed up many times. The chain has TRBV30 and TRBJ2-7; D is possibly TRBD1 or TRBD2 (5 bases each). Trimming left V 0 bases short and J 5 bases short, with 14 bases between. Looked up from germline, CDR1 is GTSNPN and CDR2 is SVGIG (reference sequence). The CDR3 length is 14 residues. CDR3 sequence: CAWSVTGTHHEQYF. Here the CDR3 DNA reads TGTGCCTGGAGTGTAACCGGGACGCACCACGAGCAGTACTTC. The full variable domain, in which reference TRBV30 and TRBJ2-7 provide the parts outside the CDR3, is SQTIHQWPATLVQPVGSPLSLECTVEGTSNPNLYWYRQAAGRGLQLLFYSVGIGQISSEVPQNLSASRPQDRQFILSSKKLLLSDSGFYLCAWSVTGTHHEQYFGPGTRLTVT.

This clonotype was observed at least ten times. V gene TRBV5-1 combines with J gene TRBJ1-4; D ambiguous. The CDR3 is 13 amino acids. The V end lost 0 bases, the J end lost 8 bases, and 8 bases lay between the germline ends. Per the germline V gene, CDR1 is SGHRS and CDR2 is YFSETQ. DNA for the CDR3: TGCGCCAGCAGCTTGGGGAATGACGAAAAACTGTTTTTT. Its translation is CASSLGNDEKLFF.

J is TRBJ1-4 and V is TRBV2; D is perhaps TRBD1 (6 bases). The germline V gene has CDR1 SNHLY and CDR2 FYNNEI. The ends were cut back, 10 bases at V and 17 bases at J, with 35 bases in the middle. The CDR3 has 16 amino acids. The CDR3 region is CATSKGTGAGVENLFF. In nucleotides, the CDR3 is TGTGCCACCAGCAAAGGGACTGGGGCAGGGGTAGAAAACCTCTTTTTT.

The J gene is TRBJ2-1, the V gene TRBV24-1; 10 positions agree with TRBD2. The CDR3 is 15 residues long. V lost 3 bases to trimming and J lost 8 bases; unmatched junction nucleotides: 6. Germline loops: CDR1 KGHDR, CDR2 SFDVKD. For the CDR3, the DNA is TGTGCCACCAGTGATCCGGGACTAGCGTGCCATGAGCAGTTCTTC. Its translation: CATSDPGLACHEQFF.

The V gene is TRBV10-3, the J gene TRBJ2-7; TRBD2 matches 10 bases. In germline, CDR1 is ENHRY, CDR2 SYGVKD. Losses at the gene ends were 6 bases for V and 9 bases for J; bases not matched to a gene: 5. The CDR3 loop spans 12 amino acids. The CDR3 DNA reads TGTGCCATCAGGGGGACTAGCGCCGCGCAGTACTTC. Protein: CAIRGTSAAQYF.

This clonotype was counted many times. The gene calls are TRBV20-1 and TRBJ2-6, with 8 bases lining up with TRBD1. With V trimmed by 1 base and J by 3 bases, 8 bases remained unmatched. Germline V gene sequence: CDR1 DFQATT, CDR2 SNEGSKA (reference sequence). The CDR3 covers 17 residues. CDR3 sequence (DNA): TGCAGTGCTAGAGTGCAGGGGGCGGACAGTGGGGCCAACGTCCTGACTTTC. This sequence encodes CSARVQGADSGANVLTF.

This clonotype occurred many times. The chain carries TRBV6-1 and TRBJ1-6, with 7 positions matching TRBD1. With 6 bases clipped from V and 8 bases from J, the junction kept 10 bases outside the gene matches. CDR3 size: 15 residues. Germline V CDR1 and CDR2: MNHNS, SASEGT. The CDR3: CASRDQTGFDSPLHF. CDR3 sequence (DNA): TGTGCCAGCAGGGACCAGACAGGGTTCGATTCACCCCTCCACTTT.

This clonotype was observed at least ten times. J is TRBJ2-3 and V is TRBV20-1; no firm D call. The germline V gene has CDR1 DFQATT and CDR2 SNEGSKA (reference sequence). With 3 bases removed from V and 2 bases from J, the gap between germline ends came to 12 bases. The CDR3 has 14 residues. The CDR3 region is CSARVRPTTDTQYF. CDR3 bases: TGCAGTGCTAGGGTCAGGCCTACCACAGATACGCAGTATTTT.

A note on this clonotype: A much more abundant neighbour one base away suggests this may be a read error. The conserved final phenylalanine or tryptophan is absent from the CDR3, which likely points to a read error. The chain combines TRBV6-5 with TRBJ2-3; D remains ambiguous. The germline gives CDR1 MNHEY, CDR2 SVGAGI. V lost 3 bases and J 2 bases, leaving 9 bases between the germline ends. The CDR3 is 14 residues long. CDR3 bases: TGTGCCAGCAGTTATAAGTCCGCCACAGATACGCAGTATTCT. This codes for CASSYKSATDTQYS.

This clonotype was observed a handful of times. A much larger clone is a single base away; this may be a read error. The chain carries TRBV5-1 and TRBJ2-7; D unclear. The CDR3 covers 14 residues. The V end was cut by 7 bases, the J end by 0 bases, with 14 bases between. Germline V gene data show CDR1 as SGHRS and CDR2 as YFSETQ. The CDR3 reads CASSLGPTSYEQYF. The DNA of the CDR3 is TGCGCCAGCTCTCTCGGACCAACCTCCTACGAGCAGTACTTC.